This TCR beta chain was captured in a study of cytotoxic CD8 clonotypes in ibrutinib-treated CLL. The trim removed 2 bases at V and 8 bases at J, leaving 8 bases unmatched. Per germline, CDR1 SGHTA and CDR2 FQGNSA. There are 15 residues in the CDR3. Profiling relied on immunoSEQ multiplex PCR, and the TCRdb table lists in-frame clones only, not all of them. The sample lists 140,000 or so clones; about four fifths were seen once. As for this clone: The antigen is unknown.

Study-wide results and limits: Progressing patients had sampling times that differed from those of sustained-remission patients. Relative to age-matched healthy donors, clonality at baseline was higher, and it tracked circulating CD8+ T-cell counts.

This sample comprised PBMCs, obtained after 12 months of ibrutinib treatment. V gene TRBV7-2 combines with J gene TRBJ1-2, with TRBD1 identical over 10 bases. This TCR derives from a human donor with chronic lymphocytic leukemia. CDR3 in amino acids: CASSLLGQGVEGYTF. The CDR3 DNA reads as TGTGCCAGCAGCTTATTAGGACAGGGGGTGGAAGGCTACACCTTC.